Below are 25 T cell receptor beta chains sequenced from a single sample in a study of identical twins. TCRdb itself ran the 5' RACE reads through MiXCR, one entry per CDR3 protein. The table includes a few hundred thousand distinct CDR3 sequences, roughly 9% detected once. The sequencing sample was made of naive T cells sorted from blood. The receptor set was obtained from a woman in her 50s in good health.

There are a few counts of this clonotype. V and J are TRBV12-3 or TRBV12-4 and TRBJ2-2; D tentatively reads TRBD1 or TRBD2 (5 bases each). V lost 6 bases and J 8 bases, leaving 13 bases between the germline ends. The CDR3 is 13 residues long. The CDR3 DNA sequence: TGTGCCAGCAGAAAAATAGGGACGGGGGAGCTGTTTTTT. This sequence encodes CASRKIGTGELFF.

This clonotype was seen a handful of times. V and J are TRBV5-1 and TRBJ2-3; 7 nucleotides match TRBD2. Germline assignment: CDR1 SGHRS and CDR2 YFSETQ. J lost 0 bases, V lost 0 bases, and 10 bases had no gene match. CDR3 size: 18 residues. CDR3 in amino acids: CASSLAASGAPSTDTQYF. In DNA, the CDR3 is TGCGCCAGCAGCTTGGCGGCTAGCGGAGCCCCTAGCACAGATACGCAGTATTTT.

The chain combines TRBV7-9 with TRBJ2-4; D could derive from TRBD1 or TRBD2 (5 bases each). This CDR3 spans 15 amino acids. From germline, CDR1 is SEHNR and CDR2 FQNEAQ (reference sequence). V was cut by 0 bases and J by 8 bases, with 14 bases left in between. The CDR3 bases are TGTGCCAGCAGCTTAGCGGGCAGGGACCTCGACATTCAGTACTTC. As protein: CASSLAGRDLDIQYF.

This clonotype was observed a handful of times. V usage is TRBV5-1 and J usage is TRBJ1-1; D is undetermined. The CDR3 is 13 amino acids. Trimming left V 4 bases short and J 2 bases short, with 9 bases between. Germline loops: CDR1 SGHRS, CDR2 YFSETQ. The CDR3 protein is CASSGEPNTEAFF. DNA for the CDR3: TGCGCCAGCAGCGGGGAGCCTAACACTGAAGCTTTCTTT.

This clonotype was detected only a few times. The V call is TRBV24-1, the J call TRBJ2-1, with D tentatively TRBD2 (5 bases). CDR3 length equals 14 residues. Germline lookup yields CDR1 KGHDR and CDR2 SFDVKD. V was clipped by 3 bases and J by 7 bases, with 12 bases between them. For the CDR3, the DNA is TGTGCCACCAGTGATCCTGCGGGTATAAATGAGCAGTTCTTC. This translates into CATSDPAGINEQFF.

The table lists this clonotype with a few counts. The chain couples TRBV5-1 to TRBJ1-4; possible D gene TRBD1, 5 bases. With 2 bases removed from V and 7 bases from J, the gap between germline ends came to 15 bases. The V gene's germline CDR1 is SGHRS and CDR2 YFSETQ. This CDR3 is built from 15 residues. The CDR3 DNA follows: TGCGCCAGCAGCTTCGTCGGGAGTCAGGGTGAAAAACTGTTTTTT. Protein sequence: CASSFVGSQGEKLFF.

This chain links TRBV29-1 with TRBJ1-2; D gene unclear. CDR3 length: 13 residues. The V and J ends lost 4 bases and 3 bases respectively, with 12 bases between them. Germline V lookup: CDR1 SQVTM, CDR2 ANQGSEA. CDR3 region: CSVVERADYGYTF. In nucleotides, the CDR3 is TGCAGCGTTGTAGAGAGGGCAGACTATGGCTACACCTTC.

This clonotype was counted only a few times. The CDR3, as DNA: TGCAGTGCTACTCTAGCGGGAGTCCCCATTCAGTACTTC. It specifies CSATLAGVPIQYF. The chain uses TRBV20-1 and TRBJ2-4; 10 nucleotides match TRBD2. The J segment lost 9 bases and the V segment lost 4 bases, leaving 6 bases of the junction unmatched. The germline V gene encodes CDR1 DFQATT and CDR2 SNEGSKA (reference sequence). The CDR3 covers 13 residues.

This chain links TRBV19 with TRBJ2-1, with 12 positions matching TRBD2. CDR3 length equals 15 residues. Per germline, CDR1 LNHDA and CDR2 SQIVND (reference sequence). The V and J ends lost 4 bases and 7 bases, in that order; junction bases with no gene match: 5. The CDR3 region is CASSNRLAGENEQFF. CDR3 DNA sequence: TGTGCCAGTAGTAACCGACTAGCGGGGGAAAATGAGCAGTTCTTC.

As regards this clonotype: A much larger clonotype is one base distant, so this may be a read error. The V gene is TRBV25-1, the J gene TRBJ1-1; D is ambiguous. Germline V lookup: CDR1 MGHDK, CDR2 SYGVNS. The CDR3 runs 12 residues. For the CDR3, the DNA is TGTGCCAGCAGTGAATTGGGCACTGAAGTTTTCTTT. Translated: CASSELGTEVFF.

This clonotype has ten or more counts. The CDR3 DNA is TGCAGCGGACTAGGAGGGGTTAGCTCCTACAATGAGCAGTTCTTC. This gives the protein CSGLGGVSSYNEQFF. V usage is TRBV29-1 and J usage is TRBJ2-1; the D gene is possibly TRBD2 (6 bases). The CDR3 sequence is 15 residues long. Trimming pared 7 bases from V and 0 bases from J, leaving 16 bases between. The germline V gene has CDR1 SQVTM and CDR2 ANQGSEA.

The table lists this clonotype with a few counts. This CDR3 reads CASSRGAGGMNTEAFF. CDR3 sequence (DNA): TGTGCCAGCAGCCGAGGGGCAGGGGGTATGAACACTGAAGCTTTCTTT. The rearrangement links TRBV3-1 to TRBJ1-1; 7 nucleotides match TRBD1. The V gene's germline CDR1 is LGHDT and CDR2 YNNKEL (reference sequence). This CDR3 spans 16 amino acids. The V and J ends lost 4 bases and 0 bases, in that order; junction bases with no gene match: 8.

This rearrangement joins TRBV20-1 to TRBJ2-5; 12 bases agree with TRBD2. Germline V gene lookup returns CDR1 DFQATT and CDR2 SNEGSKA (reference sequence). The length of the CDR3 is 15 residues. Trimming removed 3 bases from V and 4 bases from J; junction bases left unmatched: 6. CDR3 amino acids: CSASSASGRAETQYF. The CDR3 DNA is TGCAGTGCTAGCTCGGCTAGCGGGAGGGCAGAGACCCAGTACTTC.

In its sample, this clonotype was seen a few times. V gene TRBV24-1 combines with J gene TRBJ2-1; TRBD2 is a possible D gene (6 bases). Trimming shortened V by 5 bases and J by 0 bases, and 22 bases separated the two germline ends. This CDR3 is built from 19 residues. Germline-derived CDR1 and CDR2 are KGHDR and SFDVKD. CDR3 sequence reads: CATSGSTGTLEPSYNEQFF. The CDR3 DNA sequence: TGTGCCACCAGTGGATCGACCGGGACTCTTGAGCCCTCCTACAATGAGCAGTTCTTC.

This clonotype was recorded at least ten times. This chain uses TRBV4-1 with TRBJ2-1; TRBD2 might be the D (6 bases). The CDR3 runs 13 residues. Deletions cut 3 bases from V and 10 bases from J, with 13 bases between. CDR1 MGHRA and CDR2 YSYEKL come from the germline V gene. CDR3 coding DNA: TGCGCCAGCAGCCAGCGGGGCGATGGCGAGCAGTTCTTC. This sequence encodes CASSQRGDGEQFF.

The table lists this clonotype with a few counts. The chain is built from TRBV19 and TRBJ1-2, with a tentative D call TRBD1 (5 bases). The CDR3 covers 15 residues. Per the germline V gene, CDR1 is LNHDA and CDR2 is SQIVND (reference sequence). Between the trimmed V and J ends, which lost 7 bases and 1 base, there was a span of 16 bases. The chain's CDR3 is CASTERQNLNYGYTF. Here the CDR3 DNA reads TGTGCCAGTACCGAACGACAGAACCTTAACTATGGCTACACCTTC.

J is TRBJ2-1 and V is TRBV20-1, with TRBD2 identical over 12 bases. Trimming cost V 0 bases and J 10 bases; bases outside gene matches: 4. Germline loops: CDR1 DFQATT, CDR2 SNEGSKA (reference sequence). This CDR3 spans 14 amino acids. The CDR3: CSARDQGLAGEQFF. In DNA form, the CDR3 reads TGCAGTGCTAGAGATCAAGGACTAGCGGGAGAGCAGTTCTTC.

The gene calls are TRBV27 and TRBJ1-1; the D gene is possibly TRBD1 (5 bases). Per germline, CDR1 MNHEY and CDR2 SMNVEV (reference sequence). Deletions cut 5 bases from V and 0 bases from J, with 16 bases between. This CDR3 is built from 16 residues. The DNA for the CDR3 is TGTGCCAGCAGTCTTCAAGCAGGGATTATGAACACTGAAGCTTTCTTT. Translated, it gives CASSLQAGIMNTEAFF.

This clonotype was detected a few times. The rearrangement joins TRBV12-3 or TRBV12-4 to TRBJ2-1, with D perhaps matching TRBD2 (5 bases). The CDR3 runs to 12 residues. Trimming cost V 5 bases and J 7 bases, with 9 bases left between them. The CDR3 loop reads CASSLTRNEQFF. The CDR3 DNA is TGTGCCAGCAGTCTTACTAGGAATGAGCAGTTCTTC.

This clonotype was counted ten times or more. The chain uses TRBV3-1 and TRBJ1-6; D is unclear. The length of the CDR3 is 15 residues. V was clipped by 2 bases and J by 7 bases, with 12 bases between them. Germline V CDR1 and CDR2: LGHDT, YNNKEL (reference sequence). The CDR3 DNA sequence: TGTGCCAGCAGCCAACGTAGGCAGGCCAATTCACCCCTCCACTTT. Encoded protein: CASSQRRQANSPLHF.

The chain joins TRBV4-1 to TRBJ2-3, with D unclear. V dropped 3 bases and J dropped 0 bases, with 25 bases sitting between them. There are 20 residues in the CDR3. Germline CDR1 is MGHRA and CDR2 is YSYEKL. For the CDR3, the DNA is TGCGCCAGCAGCCACCCCGGAGAAGCAGTCCACCCAGGAAGCACAGATACGCAGTATTTT. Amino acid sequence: CASSHPGEAVHPGSTDTQYF.

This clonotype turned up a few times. Here the CDR3 reads CASSLVASERGEQFF. The CDR3 bases are TGCGCCAGCAGCTTGGTGGCTAGCGAAAGGGGAGAGCAGTTCTTC. The J gene is TRBJ2-1, the V gene TRBV5-1; TRBD2 is a possible D gene (6 bases). The CDR3 contains 15 residues. CDR1 SGHRS and CDR2 YFSETQ come from the germline V gene. Trimming stripped 0 bases from V and 10 bases from J, with 17 bases between.

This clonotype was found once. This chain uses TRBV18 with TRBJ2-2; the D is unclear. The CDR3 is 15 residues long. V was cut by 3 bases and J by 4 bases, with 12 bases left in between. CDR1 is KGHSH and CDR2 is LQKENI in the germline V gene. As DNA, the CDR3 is TGTGCCAGCTCACCTGAGACAATGGGCACCGGGGAGCTGTTTTTT. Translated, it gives CASSPETMGTGELFF.

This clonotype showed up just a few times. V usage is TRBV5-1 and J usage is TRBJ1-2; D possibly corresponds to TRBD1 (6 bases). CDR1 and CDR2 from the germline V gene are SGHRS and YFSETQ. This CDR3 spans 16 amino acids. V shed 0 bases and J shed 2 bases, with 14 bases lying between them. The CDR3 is CASSLGDIRLNYGYTF. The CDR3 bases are TGCGCCAGCAGCTTGGGGGACATAAGGTTAAACTATGGCTACACCTTC. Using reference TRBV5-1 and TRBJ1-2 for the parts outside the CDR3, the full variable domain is KAGVTQTPRYLIKTRGQQVTLSCSPISGHRSVSWYQQTPGQGLQFLFEYFSETQRNKGNFPGRFSGRQFSNSRSEMNVSTLELGDSALYLCASSLGDIRLNYGYTFGSGTRLTVV.

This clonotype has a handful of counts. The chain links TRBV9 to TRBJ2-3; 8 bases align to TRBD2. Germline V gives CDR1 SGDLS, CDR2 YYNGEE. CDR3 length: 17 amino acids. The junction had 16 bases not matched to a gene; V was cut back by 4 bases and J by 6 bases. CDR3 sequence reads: CASSSPLGLGLSDTQYF. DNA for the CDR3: TGTGCCAGCAGCTCTCCTTTGGGACTAGGGTTGTCGGATACGCAGTATTTT.